This TCR beta chain was captured by sequencing in a study of CD8+ T cells in alopecia areata. In the study overall: Oral tofacitinib, 5 to 10 mg twice daily, was given in an open-label trial. Tofacitinib therapy took 6 to 18 months; 6 months off drug came after. Whole-study findings and limits: In scalp and blood, many expanded lesional clones persisted during tofacitinib.

About this clone itself: What it binds is not known.

Treatment: oral pan-JAK inhibitor, 5-10 mg twice daily. Individuals with alopecia areata gave both lesional scalp punch biopsies and peripheral blood for collection. Sequencing templates came from extracted RNA that was reverse transcribed into cDNA. TCRdb keeps only in-frame clones here, not all; method: immunoSEQ multiplex PCR. The table lists some 200,000 clones, around 43% of them singletons. The starting material was CD4+ T cells sorted from blood, obtained at roughly week 36, from a patient treated with tofacitinib. The sequence derives from a human donor with alopecia areata.

CDR3 sequence reads: CASSLQRSEPHYF. The DNA of the CDR3 is TGTGCCAGCAGCTTACAGCGGTCGGAACCGCACTACTTC. The chain has TRBV11-2 and TRBJ2-7, with D perhaps TRBD2 (5 bases). The germline V and J ends were trimmed by 2 bases and 13 bases, with 18 bases remaining between them. Germline V gene lookup returns CDR1 SGHAT and CDR2 FQNNGV. CDR3 size: 13 residues.